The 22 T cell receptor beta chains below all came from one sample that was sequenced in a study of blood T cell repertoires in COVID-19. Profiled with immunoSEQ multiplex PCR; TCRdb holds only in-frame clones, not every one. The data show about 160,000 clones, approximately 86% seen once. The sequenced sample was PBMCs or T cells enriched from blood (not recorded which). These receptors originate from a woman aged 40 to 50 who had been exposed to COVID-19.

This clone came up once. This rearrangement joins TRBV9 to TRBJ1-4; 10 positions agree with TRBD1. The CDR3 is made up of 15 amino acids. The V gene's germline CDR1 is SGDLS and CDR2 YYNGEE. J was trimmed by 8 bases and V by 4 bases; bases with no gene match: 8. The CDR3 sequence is CASSNPGQGYEKLFF. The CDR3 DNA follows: TGTGCCAGCAGCAATCCGGGACAGGGGTACGAAAAACTGTTTTTT.

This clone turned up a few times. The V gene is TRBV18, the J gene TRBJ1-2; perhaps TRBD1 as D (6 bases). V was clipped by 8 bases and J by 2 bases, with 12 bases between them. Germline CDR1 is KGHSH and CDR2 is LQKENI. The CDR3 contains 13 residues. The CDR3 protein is CASGQPPNYGYTF. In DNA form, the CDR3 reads TGTGCCAGCGGACAGCCGCCGAACTATGGCTACACCTTC.

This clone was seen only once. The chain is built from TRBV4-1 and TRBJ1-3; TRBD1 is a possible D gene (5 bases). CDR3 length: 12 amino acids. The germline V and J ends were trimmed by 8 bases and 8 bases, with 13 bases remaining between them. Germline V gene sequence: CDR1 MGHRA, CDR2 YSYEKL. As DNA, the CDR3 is TGCGCCAGCTGGGGGGGGGTTGACACCATATATTTT. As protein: CASWGGVDTIYF.

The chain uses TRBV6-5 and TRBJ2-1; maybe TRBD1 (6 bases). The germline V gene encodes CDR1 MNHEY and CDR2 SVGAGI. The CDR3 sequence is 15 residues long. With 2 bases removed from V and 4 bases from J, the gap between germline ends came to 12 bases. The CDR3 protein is CASSYGSGAYNEQFF. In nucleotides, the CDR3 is TGTGCCAGCAGTTACGGGTCAGGGGCTTACAATGAGCAGTTCTTC.

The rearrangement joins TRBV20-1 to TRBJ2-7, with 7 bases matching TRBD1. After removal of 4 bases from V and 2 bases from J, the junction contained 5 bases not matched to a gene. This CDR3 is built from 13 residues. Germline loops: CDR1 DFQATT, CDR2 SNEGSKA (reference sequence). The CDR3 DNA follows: TGCAGTGCTACTGAGACAGGGCCCTACGAGCAGTACTTC. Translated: CSATETGPYEQYF.

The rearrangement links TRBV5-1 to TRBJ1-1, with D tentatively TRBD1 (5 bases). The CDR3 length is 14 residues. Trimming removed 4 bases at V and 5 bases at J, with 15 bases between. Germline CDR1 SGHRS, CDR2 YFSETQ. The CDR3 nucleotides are TGCGCCAGCAGCAATTTGGGGGGGACGACTGAAGCTTTCTTT. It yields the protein CASSNLGGTTEAFF.

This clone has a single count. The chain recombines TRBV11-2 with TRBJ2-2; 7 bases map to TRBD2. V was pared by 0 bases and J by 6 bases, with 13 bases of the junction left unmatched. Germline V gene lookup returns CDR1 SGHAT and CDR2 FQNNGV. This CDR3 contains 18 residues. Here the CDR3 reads CASSLESFAGGSAGELFF. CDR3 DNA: TGTGCCAGCAGCTTAGAGAGTTTTGCGGGCGGGAGTGCCGGGGAGCTGTTTTTT. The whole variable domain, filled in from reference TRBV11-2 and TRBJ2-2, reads EAGVAQSPRYKIIEKRQSVAFWCNPISGHATLYWYQQILGQGPKLLIQFQNNGVVDDSQLPKDRFSAERLKGVDSTLKIQPAKLEDSAVYLCASSLESFAGGSAGELFFGEGSRLTVL.

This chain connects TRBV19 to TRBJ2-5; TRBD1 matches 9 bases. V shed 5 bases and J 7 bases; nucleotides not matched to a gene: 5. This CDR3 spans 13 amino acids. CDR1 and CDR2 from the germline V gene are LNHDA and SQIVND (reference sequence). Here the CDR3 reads CASSGTGIGTQYF. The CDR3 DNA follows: TGTGCCAGTAGTGGGACAGGGATCGGGACCCAGTACTTC.

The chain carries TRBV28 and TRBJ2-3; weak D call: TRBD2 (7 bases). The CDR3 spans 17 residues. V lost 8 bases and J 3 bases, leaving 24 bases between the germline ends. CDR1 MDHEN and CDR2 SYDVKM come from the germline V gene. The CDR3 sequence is CASCALGGEGRTDTQYF. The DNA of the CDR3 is TGTGCCAGCTGTGCATTAGGGGGGGAGGGCCGGACAGATACGCAGTATTTT.

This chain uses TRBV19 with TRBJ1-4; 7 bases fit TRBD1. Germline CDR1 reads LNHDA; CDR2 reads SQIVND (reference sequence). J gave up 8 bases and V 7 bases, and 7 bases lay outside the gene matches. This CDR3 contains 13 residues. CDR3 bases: TGTGCCAGTACCGTTGGACAGGAGGAAAAACTGTTTTTT. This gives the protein CASTVGQEEKLFF. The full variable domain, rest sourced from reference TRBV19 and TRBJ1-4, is DGGITQSPKYLFRKEGQNVTLSCEQNLNHDAMYWYRQDPGQGLRLIYYSQIVNDFQKGDIAEGYSVSREKKESFPLTVTSAQKNPTAFYLCASTVGQEEKLFFGSGTQLSVL.

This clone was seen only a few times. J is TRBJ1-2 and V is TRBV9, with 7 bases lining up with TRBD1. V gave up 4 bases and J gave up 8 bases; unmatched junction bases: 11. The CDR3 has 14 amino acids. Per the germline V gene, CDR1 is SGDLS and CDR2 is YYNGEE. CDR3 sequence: CASSPDEGASGYTF. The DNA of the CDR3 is TGTGCCAGCAGCCCGGATGAGGGGGCGAGCGGCTACACCTTC.

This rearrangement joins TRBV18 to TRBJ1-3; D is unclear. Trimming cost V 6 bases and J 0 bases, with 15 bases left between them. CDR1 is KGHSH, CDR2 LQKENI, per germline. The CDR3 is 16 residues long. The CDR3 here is CASSLGFDSSGNTIYF. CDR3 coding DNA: TGTGCCAGCTCTCTAGGATTCGATAGCTCTGGAAACACCATATATTTT.

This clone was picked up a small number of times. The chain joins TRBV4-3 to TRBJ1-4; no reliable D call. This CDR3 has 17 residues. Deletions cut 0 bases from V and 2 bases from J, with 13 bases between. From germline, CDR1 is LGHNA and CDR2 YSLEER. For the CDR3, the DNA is TGCGCCAGCAGCCAAGATATTGCGGGAATCACTAATGAAAAACTGTTTTTT. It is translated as CASSQDIAGITNEKLFF.

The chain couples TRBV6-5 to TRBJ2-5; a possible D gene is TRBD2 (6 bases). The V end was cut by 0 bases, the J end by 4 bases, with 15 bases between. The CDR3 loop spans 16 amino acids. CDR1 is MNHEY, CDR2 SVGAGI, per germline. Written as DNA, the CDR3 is TGTGCCAGCAGTTACTCCAGTATCGGGAGACCAGAGACCCAGTACTTC. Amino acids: CASSYSSIGRPETQYF.

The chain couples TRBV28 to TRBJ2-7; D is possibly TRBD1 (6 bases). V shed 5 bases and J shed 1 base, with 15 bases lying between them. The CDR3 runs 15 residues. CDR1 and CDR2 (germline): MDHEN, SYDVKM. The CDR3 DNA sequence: TGTGCCAGCAGTGAGGCAGCAGGGGAGTCCTACGAGCAGTACTTC. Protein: CASSEAAGESYEQYF.

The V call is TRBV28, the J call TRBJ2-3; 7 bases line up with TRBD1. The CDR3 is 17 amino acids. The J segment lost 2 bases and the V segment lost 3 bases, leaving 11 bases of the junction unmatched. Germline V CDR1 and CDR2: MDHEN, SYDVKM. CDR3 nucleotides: TGTGCCAGCAGTTTGAGGTCAGGCAGGGGGTCCACAGATACGCAGTATTTT. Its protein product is CASSLRSGRGSTDTQYF.

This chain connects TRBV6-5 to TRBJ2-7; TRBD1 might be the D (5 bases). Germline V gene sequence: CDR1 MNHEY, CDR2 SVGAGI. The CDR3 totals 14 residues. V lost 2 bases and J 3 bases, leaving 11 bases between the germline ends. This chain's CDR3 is CASSYGRADYEQYF. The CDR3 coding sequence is TGTGCCAGCAGTTACGGCAGGGCAGACTACGAGCAGTACTTC.

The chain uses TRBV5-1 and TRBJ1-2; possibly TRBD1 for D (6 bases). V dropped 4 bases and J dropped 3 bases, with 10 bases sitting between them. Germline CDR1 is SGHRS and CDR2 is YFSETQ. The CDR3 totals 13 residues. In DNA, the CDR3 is TGCGCCAGCAGCGCAACAGGGTACTATGGCTACACCTTC. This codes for CASSATGYYGYTF.

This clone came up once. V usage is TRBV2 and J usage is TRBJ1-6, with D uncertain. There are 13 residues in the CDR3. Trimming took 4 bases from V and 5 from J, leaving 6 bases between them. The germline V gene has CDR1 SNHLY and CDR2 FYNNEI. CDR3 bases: TGTGCCAGCAGTGGACAAAATAATTCACCCCTCCACTTT. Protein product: CASSGQNNSPLHF.

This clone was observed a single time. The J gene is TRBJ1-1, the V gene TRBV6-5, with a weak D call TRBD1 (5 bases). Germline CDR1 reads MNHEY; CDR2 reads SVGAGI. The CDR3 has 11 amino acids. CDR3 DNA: TGTGCAGCTCGGGGGGTAACTGAAGCTTTCTTT. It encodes CAARGVTEAFF.

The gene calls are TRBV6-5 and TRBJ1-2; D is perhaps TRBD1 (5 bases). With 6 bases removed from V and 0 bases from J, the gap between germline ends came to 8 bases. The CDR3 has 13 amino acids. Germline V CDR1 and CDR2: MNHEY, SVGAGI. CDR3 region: CASRDTTNYGYTF. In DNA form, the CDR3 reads TGTGCCAGCAGGGACACGACTAACTATGGCTACACCTTC.

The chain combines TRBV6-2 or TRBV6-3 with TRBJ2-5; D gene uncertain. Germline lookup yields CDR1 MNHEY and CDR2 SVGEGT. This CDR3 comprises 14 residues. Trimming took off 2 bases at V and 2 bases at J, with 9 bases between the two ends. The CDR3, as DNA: TGTGCCAGCAGTTACCGAGAGACTCAAGAGACCCAGTACTTC. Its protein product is CASSYRETQETQYF.